Below, one T cell receptor (beta chain) is given with its context. In making TCR cDNA, 5'RACE template switching added a universal primer site and UMIs to it. MiXCR, applied by TCRdb to the 5' RACE reads, yields one record per CDR3 protein. The table includes some 550,000 distinct CDR3 sequences, roughly 19% detected once. The data belong to a study of T cells after yellow fever vaccination. The sequencing used PBMCs, collected 15 days after the yellow fever booster vaccination. This TCR was recovered from a man aged 25 to 40 who received the YFV17D yellow fever vaccine.

CDR3 residues: CASSSRQAGSSYNEQFF. The CDR3 nucleotides are TGCGCCAGCAGCTCACGACAGGCCGGCAGCTCCTACAATGAGCAGTTCTTC. This sequence joins TRBV5-1 and TRBJ2-1; the D gene is possibly TRBD1 (6 bases). The germline V gene has CDR1 SGHRS and CDR2 YFSETQ. The V gene lost 3 bases and the J gene lost 0 bases, with 16 bases spanning the gap. The CDR3 spans 17 residues.